The next 14 T cell receptor beta chains were all read from a single sample in a study of shared clonotypes between healthy human individuals (dated by TCRdb to the early 2020s). Library method: the immunoSEQ multiplex PCR assay. TCRdb limited this immuneACCESS table to in-frame rearrangements with V and J called. A share of clones is missing; checked studies link under half to unresolved V genes, and the rest is unexplained. The sample records hundreds of thousands of clones, roughly 80% of which are singletons. Together, the top ten hold less than 15% of the sample. Material: PBMCs. The receptors come from a woman aged 40 to 50 in good health. Some clones in this sample may be carry-over from other donors' samples.

The chain uses TRBV10-1 and TRBJ1-1; weak D call: TRBD1 (5 bases). V dropped 8 bases and J dropped 2 bases, with 12 bases sitting between them. This CDR3 comprises 13 residues. The germline gives CDR1 WNHNN, CDR2 SYGVQD (reference sequence). The DNA for the CDR3 is TGCGCCAGCTCTCGACAGCCCAACACTGAAGCTTTCTTT. Translation gives CASSRQPNTEAFF.

The DNA for the CDR3 is TGTGCCAGCAGCTTAACCCTAGCGGGAAATGAGCAGTTCTTC. Its protein product is CASSLTLAGNEQFF. This rearrangement joins TRBV11-2 to TRBJ2-1, with TRBD2 identical over 9 bases. The CDR3 loop spans 14 amino acids. The V and J ends lost 2 bases and 7 bases, in that order; junction bases with no gene match: 3. From germline, CDR1 is SGHAT and CDR2 FQNNGV. Full variable domain (outside the CDR3, taken from reference TRBV11-2 and TRBJ2-1): EAGVAQSPRYKIIEKRQSVAFWCNPISGHATLYWYQQILGQGPKLLIQFQNNGVVDDSQLPKDRFSAERLKGVDSTLKIQPAKLEDSAVYLCASSLTLAGNEQFFGPGTRLTVL.

CDR3 in DNA: TGTGCCAGCAGCTTAGCTGGGAGCGGGAGTCTGAATGAGCAGTTCTTC. Protein product: CASSLAGSGSLNEQFF. The chain combines TRBV7-2 with TRBJ2-1; 8 nucleotides agree with TRBD2. The CDR3 consists of 16 residues. V lost 0 bases and J lost 7; bases outside the gene matches: 8. Germline V gene data show CDR1 as SGHTA and CDR2 as FQGNSA.

This clone was recorded once. The chain has TRBV7-8 and TRBJ2-7; 7 positions agree with TRBD1. Trimming cost V 5 bases and J 0 bases; bases outside gene matches: 7. Per the germline V gene, CDR1 is SGHVS and CDR2 is FQNEAQ. The CDR3 contains 15 residues. CDR3 sequence reads: CASSRNTGASYEQYF. The CDR3 bases are TGTGCCAGCAGCCGAAACACAGGGGCCTCCTACGAGCAGTACTTC.

The chain carries TRBV13 and TRBJ1-4; unclear D gene. Looked up from germline, CDR1 is PRHDT and CDR2 is FYEKMQ (reference sequence). The CDR3 is made up of 12 amino acids. V lost 4 bases and J 5 bases, leaving 5 bases between the germline ends. The CDR3 DNA sequence: TGTGCCAGCAGCTCGGAAAATGAAAAACTGTTTTTT. Translating gives CASSSENEKLFF.

CDR3 nucleotides: TGTGCCAGCAGCACCAGGGTAGACGGGACCCAGTACTTC. Protein product: CASSTRVDGTQYF. V gene TRBV5-4 combines with J gene TRBJ2-5; D possibly corresponds to TRBD1 (5 bases). Germline CDR1 and CDR2: SGHNT and YYREEE (reference sequence). The ends were cut back, 4 bases at V and 7 bases at J, with 14 bases in the middle. The CDR3 length is 13 residues.

V usage is TRBV4-1 and J usage is TRBJ1-5; D remains ambiguous. V was shortened by 2 bases and J by 0 bases, with 11 bases between the two germline ends. Germline V gene sequence: CDR1 MGHRA, CDR2 YSYEKL. The CDR3 is 16 residues long. The CDR3 loop reads CASSQKAGSSNQPQHF. The CDR3 bases are TGCGCCAGCAGCCAAAAGGCAGGCAGTAGCAATCAGCCCCAGCATTTT.

This clone is a singleton in its sample. The identical CDR3 is also encoded by other nucleotide sequences in the sample. This chain joins TRBV5-1 and TRBJ2-5; D is ambiguous. Germline V lookup: CDR1 SGHRS, CDR2 YFSETQ. CDR3 length equals 12 residues. V was shortened by 0 bases and J by 1 base, with 1 base between the two germline ends. In DNA form, the CDR3 reads TGCGCCAGCAGCTTGGGCCAAGAGACCCAGTACTTC. This gives the protein CASSLGQETQYF.

This chain joins TRBV28 and TRBJ2-7, with TRBD2 matching over 7 bases. With V trimmed by 10 bases and J by 3 bases, 9 bases remained unmatched. The germline V gene encodes CDR1 MDHEN and CDR2 SYDVKM. The CDR3 sequence is 13 residues long. This CDR3 is CATRTGGNYEQYF. CDR3 bases: TGTGCCACCAGAACGGGGGGAAACTACGAGCAGTACTTC.

The chain links TRBV6-6 to TRBJ2-5, with no clear D. This CDR3 is 12 amino acids long. Germline V gene lookup returns CDR1 MNHNY and CDR2 SVGAGI (reference sequence). V lost 6 bases to trimming and J lost 6 bases, with 11 bases between them. CDR3 coding DNA: TGTGCCAGCAGGGTAAACGACCAGACCCAGTACTTC. Encoded protein: CASRVNDQTQYF.

The rearrangement uses TRBV27 and TRBJ2-5; no definite D call. Germline-derived CDR1 and CDR2 are MNHEY and SMNVEV (reference sequence). This CDR3 contains 12 residues. V was clipped by 5 bases and J by 0 bases, with 4 bases between them. CDR3 nucleotides: TGTGCCAGCAGTGCTCACCAAGAGACCCAGTACTTC. Protein sequence: CASSAHQETQYF.

The chain is built from TRBV5-4 and TRBJ2-1; a weak D match, TRBD1 (5 bases). Germline V CDR1 and CDR2: SGHNT, YYREEE (reference sequence). The CDR3 extends over 16 amino acids. V was shortened by 4 bases and J by 0 bases, with 14 bases between the two germline ends. Here the CDR3 DNA reads TGTGCCAGCAGCCAGGGCGGTCCGAGCTCCTACAATGAGCAGTTCTTC. It codes for CASSQGGPSSYNEQFF.

This chain uses TRBV5-1 with TRBJ2-1; D ambiguous. The germline V gene encodes CDR1 SGHRS and CDR2 YFSETQ. The V and J ends lost 0 bases and 7 bases respectively, with 8 bases between them. There are 13 residues in the CDR3. Here the CDR3 DNA reads TGCGCCAGCAGCTTGGATCAGTCAAATGAGCAGTTCTTC. This codes for CASSLDQSNEQFF.

To note about this clone: Other DNA sequences in the sample encode the same CDR3. The chain links TRBV7-9 to TRBJ2-7; 15 bases line up with TRBD2. CDR1 is SEHNR, CDR2 FQNEAQ, per germline (reference sequence). CDR3 length: 15 residues. The V segment lost 3 bases and the J segment 5 bases; nucleotides outside the gene matches: 2. Here the CDR3 reads CASSFRTSGRDEQYF. The CDR3, as DNA: TGTGCCAGCAGCTTCCGGACTAGCGGGAGGGACGAGCAGTACTTC.